The 30 T cell receptor beta chains listed next were all sequenced from one sample in a study of shared clonotypes between healthy human individuals. Naive CD8 cells lacked CD45RO, underwent positive selection for CCR7 and left out terminally differentiated effector memory CD45RA+ cells. Profiled with immunoSEQ multiplex PCR; TCRdb holds only in-frame clones, not every one. The sample records some 2.1 million clones, roughly 95% being singletons. The source material was naive CD8+ T cells sorted from blood. These receptors originate from a man between 18 and 35 years old in good health.

The CDR3 DNA sequence: TGTGCCAGCAGCTTAGAAGCTGTCTCGTTGGGGGCATCTGATGAAAAACTGTTTTTT. It codes for CASSLEAVSLGASDEKLFF. The rearrangement links TRBV7-9 to TRBJ1-4; D might be TRBD1 (6 bases). The length of the CDR3 is 19 residues. Trimming removed 1 base from V and 6 bases from J, with 24 bases in between. The germline V gene encodes CDR1 SEHNR and CDR2 FQNEAQ (reference sequence).

J is TRBJ1-1 and V is TRBV6-5; D perhaps matches TRBD1 (5 bases). The CDR3 contains 14 residues. The germline V gene has CDR1 MNHEY and CDR2 SVGAGI. V was shortened by 6 bases and J by 0 bases, with 11 bases between the two germline ends. The CDR3 bases are TGTGCCAGCAGCCTGGGGGGGGTGAACACTGAAGCTTTCTTT. Residues: CASSLGGVNTEAFF.

The chain links TRBV28 to TRBJ1-1; D unclear. The CDR3 contains 12 residues. Germline lookup yields CDR1 MDHEN and CDR2 SYDVKM. Trimming took 3 bases from V and 7 from J, leaving 9 bases between them. The CDR3 DNA is TGTGCCAGCAGTTTCCCTCCATATGAAGCTTTCTTT. Residues: CASSFPPYEAFF.

This clone was detected once. V usage is TRBV7-9 and J usage is TRBJ2-4, with D tentatively TRBD2 (6 bases). V dropped 5 bases and J dropped 5 bases, with 16 bases sitting between them. Germline V gene lookup returns CDR1 SEHNR and CDR2 FQNEAQ (reference sequence). This CDR3 comprises 15 residues. The CDR3 protein is CASSPTGPGENIQYF. In DNA form, the CDR3 reads TGTGCCAGCAGCCCAACGGGACCGGGGGAAAACATTCAGTACTTC.

The chain links TRBV6-6 to TRBJ2-7; no reliable D call. Trimming took 6 bases from V and 0 from J, leaving 9 bases between them. Per the germline V gene, CDR1 is MNHNY and CDR2 is SVGAGI (reference sequence). The CDR3 runs 13 residues. The CDR3: CASREQLSYEQYF. Written as DNA, the CDR3 is TGTGCCAGCAGGGAACAGCTCTCCTACGAGCAGTACTTC.

This chain links TRBV18 with TRBJ2-7; the D is unclear. Trimming left V 2 bases short and J 0 bases short, with 17 bases between. Germline V CDR1 and CDR2: KGHSH, LQKENI. The CDR3 is made up of 17 amino acids. CDR3: CASSPGESKTDSYEQYF. The CDR3 DNA reads TGTGCCAGCTCACCAGGTGAAAGCAAGACTGACTCCTACGAGCAGTACTTC.

This chain links TRBV2 with TRBJ2-7; no firm D call. Germline lookup yields CDR1 SNHLY and CDR2 FYNNEI. With 3 bases removed from V and 6 bases from J, the gap between germline ends came to 15 bases. The CDR3 contains 14 residues. The CDR3 region is CASSETWSSLEQYF. The CDR3, as DNA: TGTGCCAGCAGTGAGACATGGTCAAGTCTCGAGCAGTACTTC.

The rearrangement joins TRBV7-8 to TRBJ2-7, with 7 bases identical to TRBD2. J lost 3 bases, V lost 4 bases, and 27 bases had no gene match. CDR3 length: 21 amino acids. The germline gives CDR1 SGHVS, CDR2 FQNEAQ. The CDR3 nucleotides are TGTGCCAGCAGCTCCGAGAGGGCCTTAGCGCTTAAGCGGGAAGCGCTCTACGAGCAGTACTTC. As protein: CASSSERALALKREALYEQYF.

This chain joins TRBV30 and TRBJ2-1; tentative D call: TRBD2 (5 bases). The CDR3 totals 16 residues. V lost 0 bases to trimming and J lost 4 bases, with 16 bases between them. CDR1 and CDR2 from the germline V gene are GTSNPN and SVGIG (reference sequence). The CDR3 DNA reads as TGTGCCTGGAGTGTGGAGGTACTACCGGGTTACAATGAGCAGTTCTTC. This translates into CAWSVEVLPGYNEQFF.

V is TRBV5-1 and J is TRBJ2-7; the match to TRBD2 covers 10 bases. V lost 0 bases to trimming and J lost 3 bases; unmatched junction nucleotides: 6. The CDR3 sequence is 16 residues long. Germline V gene data show CDR1 as SGHRS and CDR2 as YFSETQ. The CDR3 here is CASSLAPSGSFYEQYF. CDR3 nucleotide sequence: TGCGCCAGCAGCTTGGCACCTAGCGGGAGCTTCTACGAGCAGTACTTC. The full variable domain, in which reference TRBV5-1 and TRBJ2-7 provide the parts outside the CDR3, is KAGVTQTPRYLIKTRGQQVTLSCSPISGHRSVSWYQQTPGQGLQFLFEYFSETQRNKGNFPGRFSGRQFSNSRSEMNVSTLELGDSALYLCASSLAPSGSFYEQYFGPGTRLTVT.

On this clone itself: Other DNA sequences in this specimen translate into the identical CDR3. This rearrangement joins TRBV4-1 to TRBJ1-5; weak D call: TRBD1 (5 bases). Between the trimmed V and J ends, which lost 3 bases and 0 bases, there was a span of 9 bases. CDR1 is MGHRA and CDR2 is YSYEKL in the germline V gene. This CDR3 contains 15 residues. The CDR3 sequence is CASSHRQGSNQPQHF. The CDR3 nucleotides read TGCGCCAGCAGCCATCGGCAGGGTAGCAATCAGCCCCAGCATTTT.

This clone was detected only a few times. The chain joins TRBV6-1 to TRBJ1-6; D is unclear. The ends were cut back, 2 bases at V and 3 bases at J, with 11 bases in the middle. The CDR3 is made up of 16 amino acids. Germline assignment: CDR1 MNHNS and CDR2 SASEGT. The CDR3 DNA reads TGTGCCAGCAGTGAAAGGACCGTCGTCTATAATTCACCCCTCCACTTT. Protein sequence: CASSERTVVYNSPLHF.

As regards this clone: Compared with germline, one end of the junction differs, possibly owing to a read error. The chain links TRBV29-1 to TRBJ2-3, with a possible D match to TRBD2 (5 bases). CDR3 length: 12 amino acids. Germline assignment: CDR1 SQVTM and CDR2 ANQGSEA. The CDR3 nucleotides read TGCAGCGTGGAAGGACTGGCAGATACGCAGTATTTT. It is translated as CSVEGLADTQYF.

J is TRBJ2-5 and V is TRBV27; maybe TRBD1 (5 bases). The germline CDR1 and CDR2 sequences are MNHEY and SMNVEV (reference sequence). The length of the CDR3 is 14 residues. Trimming took off 2 bases at V and 0 bases at J, with 7 bases between the two ends. CDR3 protein: CASSLGAYQETQYF. The CDR3 bases are TGTGCCAGCAGTTTAGGGGCGTACCAAGAGACCCAGTACTTC.

The V gene is TRBV29-1, the J gene TRBJ2-3; 10 nucleotides align to TRBD2. The CDR3 consists of 16 residues. Germline CDR1 reads SQVTM; CDR2 reads ANQGSEA. With V trimmed by 4 bases and J by 1 base, 8 bases remained unmatched. The CDR3 nucleotides are TGCAGCGTTGTTGGCCTAGCGGGAGCACGCACAGATACGCAGTATTTT. It translates to CSVVGLAGARTDTQYF.

J is TRBJ1-1 and V is TRBV5-8; no firm D call. Germline assignment: CDR1 SGHTS and CDR2 YDEGEE. The CDR3 spans 12 residues. The V gene lost 4 bases and the J gene lost 4 bases, with 8 bases spanning the gap. The CDR3 region has the DNA TGTGCCAGCAGCCCGGATGGCACTGAAGCTTTCTTT. It yields the protein CASSPDGTEAFF.

This rearrangement joins TRBV28 to TRBJ1-3, with D possibly TRBD1 on 6 matching bases. Germline V gene sequence: CDR1 MDHEN, CDR2 SYDVKM. The V and J ends lost 5 bases and 7 bases respectively, with 15 bases between them. This CDR3 has 14 amino acids. This CDR3 is CASSPTGMGNTIYF. The CDR3, as DNA: TGTGCCAGCAGTCCTACAGGGATGGGGAACACCATATATTTT.

The chain is built from TRBV27 and TRBJ1-2; possibly TRBD1 for D (6 bases). With 0 bases removed from V and 4 bases from J, the gap between germline ends came to 12 bases. The CDR3 length is 15 residues. Germline loops: CDR1 MNHEY, CDR2 SMNVEV (reference sequence). CDR3 loop: CASSLSGQAIYGYTF. CDR3 DNA: TGTGCCAGCAGTTTATCGGGACAAGCGATCTATGGCTACACCTTC.

The rearrangement joins TRBV6-6 to TRBJ2-3; D is unresolved. Per germline, CDR1 MNHNY and CDR2 SVGAGI (reference sequence). This CDR3 is built from 13 residues. Trimming cost V 5 bases and J 2 bases, with 8 bases left between them. In nucleotides, the CDR3 is TGTGCCAGCAGTGACGATTACACAGATACGCAGTATTTT. This encodes CASSDDYTDTQYF.

This clone came up a few times. The V gene is TRBV4-1, the J gene TRBJ2-2; D remains ambiguous. Per germline, CDR1 MGHRA and CDR2 YSYEKL. The germline V and J ends were trimmed by 0 bases and 7 bases, with 6 bases remaining between them. The CDR3 extends over 13 amino acids. The CDR3 nucleotides are TGCGCCAGCAGCCAAGAATGGGACGGGGAGCTGTTTTTT. Translated, it gives CASSQEWDGELFF.

The chain uses TRBV30 and TRBJ2-7; 13 nucleotides line up with TRBD2. The CDR3 extends over 19 amino acids. Germline V CDR1 and CDR2: GTSNPN, SVGIG (reference sequence). The J segment lost 2 bases and the V segment lost 3 bases, leaving 16 bases of the junction unmatched. This CDR3 is CAWRVWGTSGTAGAYEQYF. The CDR3 DNA is TGTGCCTGGAGGGTTTGGGGGACTAGCGGGACTGCGGGCGCCTACGAGCAGTACTTC.

J is TRBJ2-5 and V is TRBV28, with 9 bases that match TRBD1. The CDR3 has 14 residues. Trimming removed 3 bases from V and 4 bases from J; junction bases left unmatched: 3. Germline V CDR1 and CDR2: MDHEN, SYDVKM. CDR3 in DNA: TGTGCCAGCAGTTTCACAGGGGGCGTAGAGACCCAGTACTTC. Protein product: CASSFTGGVETQYF.

The genes are TRBV27 and TRBJ1-1; tentatively, D is TRBD1 (6 bases). The V gene lost 2 bases and the J gene lost 3 bases, with 22 bases spanning the gap. Germline values: CDR1 MNHEY, CDR2 SMNVEV (reference sequence). This CDR3 has 18 residues. CDR3 coding DNA: TGTGCCAGCAGTTTACTTAACAGGGCGGCGGGTTTGGACACTGAAGCTTTCTTT. Its protein is CASSLLNRAAGLDTEAFF.

Remarks on this clone: The same CDR3 arises from other DNA sequences in this sample as well. This chain links TRBV30 with TRBJ2-5, with D tentatively TRBD1 (7 bases). Trimming removed 0 bases at V and 3 bases at J, with 11 bases between. Germline V gene sequence: CDR1 GTSNPN, CDR2 SVGIG (reference sequence). CDR3 length: 14 residues. The CDR3 protein is CAWSVPRGEETQYF. In nucleotides, the CDR3 is TGTGCCTGGAGTGTACCCAGGGGGGAAGAGACCCAGTACTTC.

This chain joins TRBV6-1 and TRBJ1-2; D unclear. Germline assignment: CDR1 MNHNS and CDR2 SASEGT. CDR3 length: 12 residues. The CDR3, as DNA: TGTGCTCTCCTCAAAGCGGACTATGGCTACACCTTC. Protein sequence: CALLKADYGYTF.

This clone has only one observation. V is TRBV5-5 and J is TRBJ1-5; D gene ambiguous. From germline, CDR1 is SGHKS and CDR2 YYEKEE (reference sequence). CDR3 length equals 14 residues. Deletions cut 1 base from V and 5 bases from J, with 10 bases between. The chain's CDR3 is CASSLSPEHQPQHF. The DNA of the CDR3 is TGTGCCAGCAGCTTGAGTCCAGAGCATCAGCCCCAGCATTTT.

This clone showed up just a few times. J is TRBJ2-2 and V is TRBV13, with D perhaps TRBD1 (6 bases). V was pared by 4 bases and J by 6 bases, with 9 bases between. The germline V gene encodes CDR1 PRHDT and CDR2 FYEKMQ (reference sequence). This CDR3 region has 13 residues. CDR3 residues: CASSSNRAGELFF. CDR3 in DNA: TGTGCCAGCAGCTCAAACAGGGCCGGGGAGCTGTTTTTT.

The rearrangement uses TRBV19 and TRBJ1-1, with D unclear. Germline assignment: CDR1 LNHDA and CDR2 SQIVND (reference sequence). Trimming left V 3 bases short and J 3 bases short, with 11 bases between. This CDR3 spans 14 amino acids. The CDR3 sequence: CASSIGGAYTEAFF. The CDR3 DNA reads TGTGCCAGTAGTATTGGAGGTGCGTACACTGAAGCTTTCTTT.

The chain couples TRBV13 to TRBJ2-3; D is unresolved. CDR3 length equals 12 residues. V lost 6 bases, J lost 6 bases, and 10 bases lay in between. Per germline, CDR1 PRHDT and CDR2 FYEKMQ (reference sequence). CDR3 loop: CASSPNLDTQYF. The CDR3 DNA reads TGTGCCAGCAGTCCAAATCTGGATACGCAGTATTTT.

This rearrangement joins TRBV5-6 to TRBJ2-3; D is uncertain. With 2 bases removed from V and 5 bases from J, the gap between germline ends came to 18 bases. Looked up from germline, CDR1 is SGHDT and CDR2 is YYEEEE. CDR3 length: 16 residues. The CDR3 reads CASSLLVHTTGDTQYF. The CDR3, as DNA: TGTGCCAGCAGCTTACTGGTACACACCACCGGAGATACGCAGTATTTT.